This is a list of T cell receptor beta chains from one sample in a study of regulatory and conventional T cells in RAG deficiency. Libraries were prepared by immunoSEQ multiplex PCR; TCRdb keeps only in-frame clonotypes and omits some of them. The sample holds approximately 46,000 clones, around 89% seen once. In addition, the sample was reused for a study of regulatory T cells.

Specimen: CD4+ effector T cells sorted from blood. The receptors were sampled from a human donor in good health. The CDR3 runs from the conserved cysteine through the conserved F or W. A D gene is named only where the DNA matches it firmly. Clone size is not always given. Where it is, it says once, few, many or a class for expanded clones.

V gene: TRBV7-9; clone size: .; J gene: TRBJ1-6; D gene: .; CDR3 DNA: TGTGCCAGCAGCCCAGGGCTCCTGGGGCGGATTCATCCCCTCCACTTT; CDR3 protein: CASSPGLLGRIHPLHF
V gene: TRBV28; clone size: .; J gene: TRBJ2-5; D gene: TRBD1; CDR3 DNA: TGTGCCAGCAGCCCCGGGACAGGGCTGGAGACCCAGTACTTC; CDR3 protein: CASSPGTGLETQYF
V gene: TRBV19; clone size: .; J gene: TRBJ1-5; D gene: .; CDR3 DNA: TGTGCCAGTAGTATAAGTTATCAGCCCCAGCATTTT; CDR3 protein: CASSISYQPQHF
V gene: TRBV11-3; clone size: .; J gene: TRBJ2-3; D gene: .; CDR3 DNA: TGTGCCAGCAGCTTAAGAGGCACAGATACGCAGTATTTT; CDR3 protein: CASSLRGTDTQYF
V gene: TRBV15; clone size: .; J gene: TRBJ1-5; D gene: .; CDR3 DNA: TGTGCCACCAGCAGAGATGGGACGGTAAGGCCCCAGCATTTT; CDR3 protein: CATSRDGTVRPQHF
V gene: TRBV6-6; clone size: .; J gene: TRBJ1-4; D gene: .; CDR3 DNA: TGTGCCAGCAGCCACCGGGTTCAGGGCTTTAATGAAAAACTGTTTTTT; CDR3 protein: CASSHRVQGFNEKLFF
V gene: TRBV5-4; clone size: .; J gene: TRBJ2-2; D gene: .; CDR3 DNA: TGTGCCAGCAGCCCGGCGGGACAGAACACCGGGGAGCTGTTTTTT; CDR3 protein: CASSPAGQNTGELFF
V gene: TRBV28; clone size: few; J gene: TRBJ1-3; D gene: .; CDR3 DNA: TGTGCCAGCAGTCCCCCGGGACAACTCTCTGGAAACACCATATATTTT; CDR3 protein: CASSPPGQLSGNTIYF
V gene: TRBV6-1; clone size: .; J gene: TRBJ2-6; D gene: .; CDR3 DNA: TGTGCCAGCGGGGTAGGACACTCTGGGGCCAACGTCCTGACTTTC; CDR3 protein: CASGVGHSGANVLTF
V gene: TRBV7-7; clone size: .; J gene: TRBJ1-3; D gene: TRBD1; CDR3 DNA: TGTGCTAGCAGCTTAAACAGGGGAGACACCATATATTTT; CDR3 protein: CASSLNRGDTIYF
V gene: TRBV28; clone size: .; J gene: TRBJ2-1; D gene: .; CDR3 DNA: TGTGCCGCCTTCTCCTACAATGAGCAGTTCTTC; CDR3 protein: CAAFSYNEQFF
V gene: TRBV5-1; clone size: .; J gene: TRBJ2-3; D gene: TRBD1; CDR3 DNA: TGCGCCAGCAGCGACCGGGACAGGGGTACAGATACGCAGTATTTT; CDR3 protein: CASSDRDRGTDTQYF
V gene: TRBV7-9; clone size: .; J gene: TRBJ1-1; D gene: TRBD1; CDR3 DNA: TGTGCCCCAGGGGGCACTGAAGCTTTCTTT; CDR3 protein: CAPGGTEAFF
V gene: TRBV19; clone size: .; J gene: TRBJ2-2; D gene: .; CDR3 DNA: TGTGCCAGTAGAAAGTACTATCTGGCCGGGGAGCTGTTTTTT; CDR3 protein: CASRKYYLAGELFF
V gene: TRBV9; clone size: .; J gene: TRBJ1-2; D gene: .; CDR3 DNA: TGTGCCAGCAGCGTAGGAGGTTTGGGGAGGGAAGACTATGGCTACACCTTC; CDR3 protein: CASSVGGLGREDYGYTF
V gene: TRBV19; clone size: .; J gene: TRBJ2-6; D gene: .; CDR3 DNA: TGTGCCAGCAGAGGACTGTCGATCTCTGGGGCCAACGTCCTGACTTTC; CDR3 protein: CASRGLSISGANVLTF
V gene: TRBV5-1; clone size: .; J gene: TRBJ2-1; D gene: .; CDR3 DNA: TGCGCCAGCAGCGGGGGGACGGGTGAGCAGTTCTTC; CDR3 protein: CASSGGTGEQFF
V gene: TRBV27; clone size: once; J gene: TRBJ1-5; D gene: .; CDR3 DNA: TGTGCCAGCAGTTTCCAAGGACAGAGCAATCAGCCCCAGCATTTT; CDR3 protein: CASSFQGQSNQPQHF
V gene: TRBV9; clone size: .; J gene: TRBJ2-7; D gene: .; CDR3 DNA: TGTGCCAGCAGCCTCAAGCCCACCAACGAGCAGTACTTC; CDR3 protein: CASSLKPTNEQYF
V gene: TRBV2; clone size: .; J gene: TRBJ1-1; D gene: .; CDR3 DNA: TGTGCCAGCACAGAGGGCGAGAACACTGAAGCTTTCTTT; CDR3 protein: CASTEGENTEAFF
V gene: TRBV6-5; clone size: .; J gene: TRBJ2-7; D gene: TRBD1; CDR3 DNA: TGTGCCAGCAGTAAGCCGGGACAGGGGAATAACGAGCAGTACTTC; CDR3 protein: CASSKPGQGNNEQYF
V gene: TRBV18; clone size: .; J gene: TRBJ1-2; D gene: .; CDR3 DNA: TGTGCCAGCCAAAGGCCCCCAGGTAGGGACATCGACCCGACCATCGGCTATGGCTACACCTTC; CDR3 protein: CASQRPPGRDIDPTIGYGYTF
V gene: TRBV28; clone size: .; J gene: TRBJ1-5; D gene: .; CDR3 DNA: TGTGCCAGCAGTTTCAGTTCCCATTTTTATAGCAATCAGCCCCAGCATTTT; CDR3 protein: CASSFSSHFYSNQPQHF
V gene: TRBV7-2; clone size: few; J gene: TRBJ1-3; D gene: .; CDR3 DNA: TGTGCCAGCAGCCGGGGTTTGACTGGAAACACCATATATTTT; CDR3 protein: CASSRGLTGNTIYF
V gene: TRBV27; clone size: .; J gene: TRBJ2-1; D gene: TRBD2; CDR3 DNA: TGTGCCAGCAGGGATAAACCGGGGGGACTAGCGGTCTACAATGAGCAGTTCTTC; CDR3 protein: CASRDKPGGLAVYNEQFF
V gene: TRBV5-1; clone size: .; J gene: TRBJ2-5; D gene: TRBD2; CDR3 DNA: TGCGCCAGCAGTCCTCATACAGCGGGAGTTGGAGAGACCCAGTACTTC; CDR3 protein: CASSPHTAGVGETQYF
V gene: TRBV6-1; clone size: .; J gene: TRBJ2-1; D gene: TRBD2; CDR3 DNA: TGTGCCAGCAGTGCCCGTGTTGGGACTAGCGGGGGGCACAATGAGCAGTTCTTC; CDR3 protein: CASSARVGTSGGHNEQFF
V gene: TRBV2; clone size: .; J gene: TRBJ1-5; D gene: .; CDR3 DNA: TGTGCCAGCAACAGACGGGGGCCCCAGCATTTT; CDR3 protein: CASNRRGPQHF
V gene: TRBV18; clone size: .; J gene: TRBJ2-6; D gene: .; CDR3 DNA: TGTGCCAGCTCACCCGACCGTATCTCTGGGGCCAACGTCCTGACTTTC; CDR3 protein: CASSPDRISGANVLTF
V gene: TRBV9; clone size: .; J gene: TRBJ2-2; D gene: .; CDR3 DNA: TGTGCCAGCAGCGGACTAAGGGCAGGGAAGAATTTGGGTACCGGGGAGCTGTTTTTT; CDR3 protein: CASSGLRAGKNLGTGELFF
V gene: TRBV30; clone size: .; J gene: TRBJ2-1; D gene: .; CDR3 DNA: TGTGCCTGGAGCCAATGGGGGAATGAGCAGTTCTTC; CDR3 protein: CAWSQWGNEQFF
V gene: TRBV5-6; clone size: .; J gene: TRBJ1-2; D gene: TRBD1; CDR3 DNA: TGTGCCAGCACCCCTCGGACAGGGTCGGTCTATGGCTACACCTTC; CDR3 protein: CASTPRTGSVYGYTF
V gene: TRBV5-4; clone size: .; J gene: TRBJ2-1; D gene: .; CDR3 DNA: TGTGCCAGCAGCTCTCCAGGGGCTAACTACAATGAGCAGTTCTTC; CDR3 protein: CASSSPGANYNEQFF
V gene: TRBV19; clone size: .; J gene: TRBJ2-2; D gene: .; CDR3 DNA: TGTGCCAGTAGTATAGGGTACACCGGGGAGCTGTTTTTT; CDR3 protein: CASSIGYTGELFF
V gene: TRBV7-9; clone size: .; J gene: TRBJ2-2; D gene: .; CDR3 DNA: TGTGCCAGCAGCCACGGACTCGAAAGGACCGGGGAGCTGTTTTTT; CDR3 protein: CASSHGLERTGELFF
V gene: TRBV4-2; clone size: .; J gene: TRBJ2-1; D gene: TRBD2; CDR3 DNA: TGTGCCAGCAGCCAACTGGGTAGCGGGGGGGCGAATGAGCAGTTCTTC; CDR3 protein: CASSQLGSGGANEQFF
V gene: TRBV11-3; clone size: .; J gene: TRBJ2-7; D gene: TRBD2; CDR3 DNA: TGTGCCAGCAGCTTCACCCTAGCGGACGCCGGGGCCGAGCAGTACTTC; CDR3 protein: CASSFTLADAGAEQYF
V gene: TRBV30; clone size: .; J gene: TRBJ1-6; D gene: .; CDR3 DNA: TGTGCCTGGAACTCCCCGCCGGCATCACCCCTCCACTTT; CDR3 protein: CAWNSPPASPLHF
V gene: TRBV7-6; clone size: .; J gene: TRBJ1-5; D gene: .; CDR3 DNA: TGTGCCAGCAGTCGCGGGGGAGGGGAGTATCAGCCCCAGCATTTT; CDR3 protein: CASSRGGGEYQPQHF
V gene: TRBV6-5; clone size: .; J gene: TRBJ2-5; D gene: TRBD2; CDR3 DNA: TGTGCCAGCAGGAGCGGGAGTCGGGAGACCCAGTACTTC; CDR3 protein: CASRSGSRETQYF
V gene: TRBV5-4; clone size: .; J gene: TRBJ2-1; D gene: .; CDR3 DNA: TGTGCCAGCACGTTATCTAGCGTGGCTTACAATGAGCAGTTCTTC; CDR3 protein: CASTLSSVAYNEQFF
V gene: TRBV2; clone size: .; J gene: TRBJ1-5; D gene: .; CDR3 DNA: TGTGCCAGCAGTGAGAGGCGTAGCAATCAGCCCCAGCATTTT; CDR3 protein: CASSERRSNQPQHF
V gene: TRBV19; clone size: .; J gene: TRBJ2-2; D gene: TRBD1; CDR3 DNA: TGTGCCAGTAGTACTGGACAGGGGGGCACCGGGGAGCTGTTTTTT; CDR3 protein: CASSTGQGGTGELFF
V gene: TRBV11-3; clone size: .; J gene: TRBJ2-1; D gene: TRBD1; CDR3 DNA: TGTGCCAGCAGCTCAGGTACCGGGACAGGGAGACACAATGAGCAGTTCTTC; CDR3 protein: CASSSGTGTGRHNEQFF
V gene: TRBV25-1; clone size: .; J gene: TRBJ1-4; D gene: .; CDR3 DNA: TGTGCCAGCAGTGTAGGCTACCTTGAAAAACTGTTTTTT; CDR3 protein: CASSVGYLEKLFF
V gene: TRBV18; clone size: .; J gene: TRBJ1-1; D gene: TRBD1; CDR3 DNA: TGTGCCAGCTCACCGCCGGACAGGCGGGCTGAAGCTTTCTTT; CDR3 protein: CASSPPDRRAEAFF
V gene: TRBV7-3; clone size: .; J gene: TRBJ2-3; D gene: TRBD2; CDR3 DNA: TGTGCCAGCAGCTTAAGCCCCTTGGGGGGAAGCGGGGGGAGCGCAGATACGCAGTATTTT; CDR3 protein: CASSLSPLGGSGGSADTQYF
V gene: TRBV15; clone size: .; J gene: TRBJ1-1; D gene: .; CDR3 DNA: TGTGCCACCAGCAGAGTGGGGGGGTTGAACACTGAAGCTTTCTTT; CDR3 protein: CATSRVGGLNTEAFF
V gene: TRBV14; clone size: few; J gene: TRBJ1-1; D gene: .; CDR3 DNA: TGTGCCAGCAGCCAAGGGGGACTGACTGAAGCTTTCTTT; CDR3 protein: CASSQGGLTEAFF
V gene: TRBV7-9; clone size: .; J gene: TRBJ1-2; D gene: .; CDR3 DNA: TGTGCCAGCAGCGGACCGGGACAATTCGGCTACACCTTC; CDR3 protein: CASSGPGQFGYTF
V gene: TRBV7-8; clone size: .; J gene: TRBJ1-5; D gene: TRBD1; CDR3 DNA: TGTGCCAGCAGCTTAGGTATGACAGGGCGGCGGCCCCAGCATTTT; CDR3 protein: CASSLGMTGRRPQHF
V gene: TRBV5-1; clone size: .; J gene: TRBJ2-5; D gene: TRBD2; CDR3 DNA: TGCGCCAGCAGCTTGGACACTAGCGCAGAGACCCAGTACTTC; CDR3 protein: CASSLDTSAETQYF
V gene: TRBV11-1; clone size: .; J gene: TRBJ1-1; D gene: TRBD1; CDR3 DNA: TGTGCCAGCAGCTTTGGCAGGGGGACTGAAGCTTTCTTT; CDR3 protein: CASSFGRGTEAFF
V gene: TRBV9; clone size: .; J gene: TRBJ2-1; D gene: TRBD1; CDR3 DNA: TGTGCCAGCAGCCCCGGGGACAGAACTTTCCTCAATGAGCAGTTCTTC; CDR3 protein: CASSPGDRTFLNEQFF
V gene: TRBV5-1; clone size: .; J gene: TRBJ2-3; D gene: TRBD1; CDR3 DNA: TGCGCCAGCAGCTCCCCCTTGACAGGGGTTTGGAGCACAGATACGCAGTATTTT; CDR3 protein: CASSSPLTGVWSTDTQYF
V gene: TRBV6-1; clone size: .; J gene: TRBJ2-1; D gene: .; CDR3 DNA: TGTGCCAGCAGTGAATCGGAGTCTCTGACCTACAATGAGCAGTTCTTC; CDR3 protein: CASSESESLTYNEQFF
V gene: TRBV7-3; clone size: .; J gene: TRBJ1-1; D gene: .; CDR3 DNA: TGTGCCAGCACCCCATCGGGGGGACCGCTTTTGAACACTGAAGCTTTCTTT; CDR3 protein: CASTPSGGPLLNTEAFF
V gene: TRBV19; clone size: .; J gene: TRBJ1-4; D gene: .; CDR3 DNA: TGTGCCAGTAGTCCCCCTGGACGGAAGGGGGAAAAACTGTTTTTT; CDR3 protein: CASSPPGRKGEKLFF
V gene: TRBV13; clone size: .; J gene: TRBJ2-7; D gene: .; CDR3 DNA: TGTGCCAGCAGCCGGGCGTACGAGCAGTACTTC; CDR3 protein: CASSRAYEQYF